This T cell receptor beta chain originates from a study of glioma-infiltrating T cells after dendritic cell vaccination. The overall study: Dendritic cell vaccination trial patients had either newly diagnosed or recurrent glioblastoma. Autologous tumor lysate-pulsed dendritic cell vaccination was given between about 2003 and 2012.

Up to about 2 ug genomic DNA was used for TCRB CDR3 amplification. The table came from immunoSEQ multiplex PCR; TCRdb's copy has only in-frame clones and leaves some out. The profile shows tens of thousands of clones, about 90% of them singletons. No glioblastoma patient carried an isocitrate dehydrogenase mutation. CDR3 length equals 16 residues. The germline V gene encodes CDR1 SGHRS and CDR2 YFSETQ. V shed 5 bases, J shed 5 bases, and the junction held 10 bases outside the gene matches. The sequences come from blood, collected before dendritic cell vaccination. The sequence was collected from a human donor with glioblastoma. This rearrangement joins TRBV5-1 to TRBJ2-1; 10 bases map to TRBD2. CDR3 DNA sequence: TGCGCCAGCAGTTGGCGAAGCGGGAGGGCTAACAATGAGCAGTTCTTC. Its protein product is CASSWRSGRANNEQFF.